The 5 T cell receptor beta chains below all came from one sample that was sequenced in a study of blood T cell repertoires in COVID-19. Assay: immunoSEQ multiplex PCR; the TCRdb copy retains only in-frame clones and omits some. This table has under 95,000 clones, approximately 86% appearing once. The sample consisted of peripheral blood. Receptors originate from a woman older than 75 with acute or convalescent COVID-19.

This clone has more than one count but fewer than ten. The rearrangement links TRBV24-1 to TRBJ2-3, with a weak D call TRBD2 (5 bases). Germline V gene data show CDR1 as KGHDR and CDR2 as SFDVKD. V lost 2 bases and J 0 bases, leaving 8 bases between the germline ends. CDR3 size: 15 residues. As DNA, the CDR3 is TGTGCCACCAGTGATTATGGCGGGAGCACAGATACGCAGTATTTT. As protein: CATSDYGGSTDTQYF.

Note on this clone: One end of the junction fails to match germline, which may point to a read error. The rearrangement uses TRBV3-1 (or the pseudogene TRBV3-2) and TRBJ2-3; 7 nucleotides agree with TRBD2. The CDR3 is 12 amino acids. CDR1 is LGHDT, CDR2 YNNKEL, per germline (reference sequence). The CDR3 region has the DNA TGTGCCAGCAGCCAAGGGGGGAGGGCCCTTACTTTT. Its translation: CASSQGGRALTF.

The rearrangement links TRBV25-1 to TRBJ1-1; 11 nucleotides line up with TRBD1. Germline V gene data show CDR1 as MGHDK and CDR2 as SYGVNS. The trim removed 6 bases at V and 4 bases at J, leaving 7 bases unmatched. This CDR3 comprises 15 residues. CDR3 region: CASRPPGTGGTEAFF. In DNA, the CDR3 is TGTGCCAGCAGACCTCCCGGGACAGGGGGCACTGAAGCTTTCTTT.

The chain couples TRBV10-3 to TRBJ1-6; a weak D match, TRBD1 (5 bases). This CDR3 comprises 12 residues. V was pared by 6 bases and J by 9 bases, with 9 bases between. Looked up from germline, CDR1 is ENHRY and CDR2 is SYGVKD. CDR3 protein: CAIRGEGSPLHF. The DNA of the CDR3 is TGTGCCATCAGAGGGGAGGGTTCACCCCTCCACTTT.

This clone was recorded only once. The chain joins TRBV3-1 (or the pseudogene TRBV3-2) to TRBJ1-2; 10 bases are shared with TRBD1. The CDR3 is 17 amino acids. The J segment lost 8 bases and the V segment lost 5 bases, leaving 17 bases of the junction unmatched. Germline values: CDR1 LGHDT, CDR2 YNNKEL (reference sequence). CDR3 sequence reads: CASSNRARPGQGTGYTF. The CDR3 bases are TGTGCCAGCAGCAATAGAGCCCGTCCGGGACAGGGGACGGGCTACACCTTC.